Below, one T cell receptor (beta chain) is given with its context. This sample was included in a study of blood T cell repertoires in COVID-19. Per the authors' pipeline: Using reference gene primer amplification, nucleated cell counts were estimated. TCRdb keeps only in-frame clones here, not all; method: immunoSEQ multiplex PCR. V and J calls and clone size are copied from that table; D and trimming were computed from the DNA. The table includes about 240,000 clones, about four fifths detected once. Seattle researchers signed up patients amid active infection and tracked them longitudinally. This clonotype was obtained from a woman aged 80 or over with COVID-19, enrolled during active disease. Source material: peripheral blood.

The chain's CDR3 is CASSFPQGSHEQYF. CDR3 nucleotide sequence: TGTGCCAGCAGCTTTCCACAGGGGAGCCACGAGCAGTACTTC. The rearrangement joins TRBV7-9 to TRBJ2-7; 7 nucleotides line up with TRBD1. CDR1 SEHNR and CDR2 FQNEAQ come from the germline V gene (reference sequence). Trimming took 3 bases from V and 5 from J; bases not matched to a gene: 7. This CDR3 contains 14 residues.